Listed here are 12 T cell receptor beta chains from one sample, sequenced in a study of response to subunit inactivated influenza vaccine (dated by TCRdb to the late 2010s). The library was generated by RT-PCR. Sequencing used an Illumina HiSeq 2500. TCRdb applied fastp at Q25 and MiXCR to the public reads, then kept only in-frame beta chains. Merged by CDR3 protein, the rows form single entries marked with the most common genes and DNA. This sample holds hundreds of thousands of distinct CDR3 sequences; more than 11% were observed only once. Approximately 7% of the sample lies in the top ten. The sample was PBMCs from blood, taken around 15 days before vaccination. The origin of the receptors is a man aged 50-60 years who received an inactivated influenza vaccine. Donor details come from another sample of the same person, matched by shared clones.

J is TRBJ1-5 and V is TRBV6-1; D is unresolved. The CDR3 sequence is 14 residues long. The V and J ends lost 6 bases and 0 bases respectively, with 9 bases between them. Germline CDR1 is MNHNS and CDR2 is SASEGT. The CDR3 DNA reads TGTGCCAGCAGAACGACCTATAGCAATCAGCCCCAGCATTTT. Translated: CASRTTYSNQPQHF.

This clonotype was seen a few times. The CDR3 DNA follows: TGCGCCAGCAGCTTGGCCTTGGATCCAGATACGCAGTATTTT. Translating it yields CASSLALDPDTQYF. The V and J genes are TRBV5-1 and TRBJ2-3; D is unclear. This CDR3 is built from 14 residues. The V gene's germline CDR1 is SGHRS and CDR2 YFSETQ. Trimming cost V 0 bases and J 4 bases, with 9 bases left between them.

In this sample, this clonotype turned up a few times. V and J are TRBV11-2 and TRBJ2-7; D is perhaps TRBD1 (6 bases). Germline assignment: CDR1 SGHAT and CDR2 FQNNGV. The V and J ends lost 5 bases and 2 bases respectively, with 10 bases between them. The CDR3 consists of 13 residues. CDR3 residues: CASSMTGAYEQYF. The DNA for the CDR3 is TGTGCCAGCAGCATGACAGGAGCCTACGAGCAGTACTTC.

A few counts support this clonotype. The chain couples TRBV3-1 to TRBJ2-3, with TRBD2 matching 8 bases. V was pared by 0 bases and J by 8 bases, with 25 bases of the junction left unmatched. The CDR3 consists of 21 residues. Germline loops: CDR1 LGHDT, CDR2 YNNKEL (reference sequence). CDR3 residues: CASSQESSGTGGGTPMGTQYF. The CDR3 DNA sequence: TGTGCCAGCAGCCAAGAATCTTCGGGTACTGGCGGGGGGACCCCTATGGGTACGCAGTATTTT.

This clonotype was recorded at least ten times. The rearrangement uses TRBV12-3 or TRBV12-4 and TRBJ2-2; D gene unclear. The germline V and J ends were trimmed by 6 bases and 2 bases, with 7 bases remaining between them. CDR3 length: 13 residues. This CDR3 is CASSLYNTGELFF. The CDR3 nucleotides read TGTGCCAGCAGCCTGTATAACACCGGGGAGCTGTTTTTT.

This clonotype turned up a few times. The rearrangement links TRBV5-1 to TRBJ1-2, with D tentatively TRBD1 (5 bases). The CDR3 sequence is 12 residues long. Trimming stripped 3 bases from V and 4 bases from J, with 7 bases between. Germline CDR1 SGHRS, CDR2 YFSETQ. The chain's CDR3 is CASSWGSYGYTF. The CDR3 DNA reads as TGCGCCAGCAGCTGGGGGAGCTATGGCTACACCTTC.

This clonotype has only a few counts. This rearrangement joins TRBV5-1 to TRBJ1-6; no clear D. The V and J ends lost 2 bases and 7 bases respectively, with 10 bases between them. This CDR3 contains 14 residues. Germline lookup yields CDR1 SGHRS and CDR2 YFSETQ. The CDR3 region has the DNA TGCGCCAGCAGCTTTAATCATGAGAATTCACCCCTCCACTTT. Translated, it gives CASSFNHENSPLHF.

Only a few counts were recorded for this clonotype. The rearrangement uses TRBV20-1 and TRBJ2-5; 9 bases align to TRBD2. Germline assignment: CDR1 DFQATT and CDR2 SNEGSKA (reference sequence). The CDR3 loop spans 13 amino acids. The CDR3 nucleotides are TGCAGCCCAGCGGGGGGCCCCCAAGAGACCCAGTACTTC. Its translation is CSPAGGPQETQYF.

V and J are TRBV24-1 and TRBJ2-4, with 8 bases aligning to TRBD1. Germline V CDR1 and CDR2: KGHDR, SFDVKD. The CDR3 sequence is 16 residues long. V lost 4 bases, J lost 2 bases, and 6 bases stayed unmatched. CDR3 in DNA: TGTGCCACCAGTGACGGGACAGGAAAAACCAAAAACATTCAGTACTTC. It encodes CATSDGTGKTKNIQYF.

Many counts were recorded for this clonotype. The V call is TRBV5-1, the J call TRBJ2-7; either TRBD1 or TRBD2 may fit D (5 bases each). There are 15 residues in the CDR3. Between the trimmed V and J ends, which lost 4 bases and 2 bases, there was a span of 16 bases. The germline CDR1 and CDR2 sequences are SGHRS and YFSETQ. The CDR3 DNA sequence: TGCGCCAGCAGCCGACCGGGGCCTAAACCCTACGAGCAGTACTTC. The encoded protein is CASSRPGPKPYEQYF.

The V call is TRBV7-3, the J call TRBJ1-2, with 8 positions matching TRBD1. There are 13 residues in the CDR3. Germline V CDR1 and CDR2: SGHTA, FQGTGA. Trimming took 5 bases from V and 8 from J; bases not matched to a gene: 7. This CDR3 is CASSRTGGRGYTF. CDR3 bases: TGTGCCAGCAGCCGCACAGGGGGAAGGGGCTACACCTTC. Filled out from reference TRBV7-3 and TRBJ1-2, the complete variable domain reads GAGVSQTPSNKVTEKGKYVELRCDPISGHTALYWYRQSLGQGPEFLIYFQGTGAADDSGLPNDRFFAVRPEGSVSTLKIQRTERGDSAVYLCASSRTGGRGYTFGSGTRLTVV.

There are many counts of this clonotype. The V gene is TRBV29-1, the J gene TRBJ2-2; D gene uncertain. Between the trimmed V and J ends, which lost 3 bases and 2 bases, there was a span of 10 bases. The germline V gene has CDR1 SQVTM and CDR2 ANQGSEA. This CDR3 spans 14 amino acids. The CDR3 nucleotides are TGCAGCGTTGATGGGATCGCTAACACCGGGGAGCTGTTTTTT. Encoded protein: CSVDGIANTGELFF.